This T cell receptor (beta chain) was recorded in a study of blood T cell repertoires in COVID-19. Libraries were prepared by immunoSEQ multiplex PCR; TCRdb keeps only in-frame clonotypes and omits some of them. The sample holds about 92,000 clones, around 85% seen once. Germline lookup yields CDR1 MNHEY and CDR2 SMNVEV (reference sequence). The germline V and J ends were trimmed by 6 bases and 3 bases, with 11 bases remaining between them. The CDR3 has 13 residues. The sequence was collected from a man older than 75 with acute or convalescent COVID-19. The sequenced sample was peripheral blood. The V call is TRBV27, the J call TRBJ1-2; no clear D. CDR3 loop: CASSPLVDYGYTF. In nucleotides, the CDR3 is TGTGCCAGCAGCCCCTTAGTAGACTATGGCTACACCTTC.